The subject of this entry is one T cell receptor (beta chain). What it recognizes is unknown. Then a second PCR, running roughly 7 to 11 cycles, was carried out with a sample-barcoded 5' primer and a J-beta primer mix. TCRdb re-called the 5' RACE reads with MiXCR, one entry per CDR3 protein. The data contain 750,000 to 1,000,000 distinct CDR3 sequences, about 29% of them seen just once; the ten biggest clones take up roughly 10%. These data come from a study of blood T cells in healthy people across ages. Findings and caveats of the study: Age advanced and TCR beta diversity per million T cells fell, roughly linearly.

Between the trimmed V and J ends, which lost 5 bases and 0 bases, there was a span of 20 bases. Germline V gene sequence: CDR1 DFQATT, CDR2 SNEGSKA (reference sequence). CDR3 length: 17 residues. Another study also made use of these data, one on T cells of mothers and their children. That study adds: Over 9.5 million TCR beta CDR3 reads were obtained from each mother, and some 3.1 million from each child. Related mother-child pairs shared slightly more overlap than unrelated pairs, but the difference was non-significant.

Sequencing input: blood. V gene TRBV20-1 combines with J gene TRBJ2-1; possibly TRBD2 for D (6 bases). This clonotype was sampled from a woman aged 40 to 55 in good health. The CDR3 here is CSAPGTSHSGSYNEQFF. Here the CDR3 DNA reads TGCAGTGCTCCCGGGACTTCCCACTCCGGCTCCTACAATGAGCAGTTCTTC.